The next 22 T cell receptor beta chains were all read from a single sample in a study of vaccination effects on CD4 cells after COVID-19. Antigen-specific CD4+ T cells were expanded with viral peptide pools in the ViraFEST assay before sequencing. Having been cultured for roughly 9 days, the cells underwent CD4+ T cell isolation. Antigen specificity for these receptors is unknown. Some clones are missing from TCRdb's copy, which holds only in-frame ones; the method was immunoSEQ multiplex PCR. The sample consists of around 83,000 clones, about 74% of them appearing once. This material consisted of CD4+ T cells from PBMCs cultured with HCoV-229E spike peptides, taken before COVID-19 vaccination. These receptors came from a human donor who received a COVID-19 vaccine.

The J gene is TRBJ2-3, the V gene TRBV4-1, with D perhaps TRBD1 (6 bases). The CDR3 is 15 residues long. The V and J ends lost 4 bases and 2 bases respectively, with 13 bases between them. From germline, CDR1 is MGHRA and CDR2 YSYEKL. The CDR3 here is CASSRGQLHTDTQYF. The CDR3 DNA follows: TGCGCCAGCAGCCGGGGACAACTTCACACAGATACGCAGTATTTT.

The chain employs TRBV7-9 and TRBJ2-3; no firm D call. Trimming removed 4 bases at V and 5 bases at J, with 19 bases between. Germline V gene sequence: CDR1 SEHNR, CDR2 FQNEAQ (reference sequence). The CDR3 has 16 amino acids. CDR3 nucleotide sequence: TGTGCCAGCAGCTCTGTTCCGCTGTCATCGCAAGATACGCAGTATTTT. Protein product: CASSSVPLSSQDTQYF.

V and J are TRBV19 and TRBJ1-2; 7 bases line up with TRBD1. V lost 5 bases, J lost 5 bases, and 5 bases stayed unmatched. The CDR3 runs 13 residues. Germline V gene data show CDR1 as LNHDA and CDR2 as SQIVND (reference sequence). The CDR3 here is CASSAGRGYGYTF. DNA for the CDR3: TGTGCCAGTAGTGCCGGCAGGGGGTATGGCTACACCTTC.

This chain connects TRBV29-1 to TRBJ2-7; either TRBD1 or TRBD2 may fit D (5 bases each). Trimming shortened V by 4 bases and J by 8 bases, and 24 bases separated the two germline ends. Germline V gives CDR1 SQVTM, CDR2 ANQGSEA. The CDR3 extends over 15 amino acids. CDR3 coding DNA: TGCAGCGTTGTCACCTCGCTAGGCCCCGGGGCTAAGCAGTACGTC. Protein sequence: CSVVTSLGPGAKQYV.

The chain links TRBV6-2 or TRBV6-3 to TRBJ1-5; 11 bases fit TRBD1. V shed 4 bases and J 4 bases; nucleotides not matched to a gene: 3. Per germline, CDR1 MNHEY and CDR2 SVGEGT. This CDR3 is 15 amino acids long. The CDR3 reads CASSSGQGANQPQHF. The CDR3 DNA reads as TGTGCCAGCAGTTCCGGACAGGGGGCAAATCAGCCCCAGCATTTT.

The rearrangement joins TRBV3-1 (or the pseudogene TRBV3-2) to TRBJ2-6, with D possibly TRBD2 on 5 matching bases. The CDR3 runs to 16 residues. Germline V gene lookup returns CDR1 LGHDT and CDR2 YNNKEL (reference sequence). The V end was cut by 1 base, the J end by 3 bases, with 10 bases between. The CDR3: CASSQVRGFGANVLTF. DNA of the CDR3: TGTGCCAGCAGCCAAGTTAGAGGGTTTGGGGCCAACGTCCTGACTTTC.

This chain links TRBV5-1 with TRBJ2-2; unclear D gene. Per germline, CDR1 SGHRS and CDR2 YFSETQ. This CDR3 region has 16 residues. Trimming cost V 3 bases and J 4 bases, with 16 bases left between them. The CDR3 DNA follows: TGCGCCAGCAGCTCGGCGTGGGGTAGTTCCACCGGGGAGCTGTTTTTT. This sequence encodes CASSSAWGSSTGELFF.

The gene calls are TRBV25-1 and TRBJ2-5; TRBD2 aligns across 11 bases. Losses at the gene ends were 1 base for V and 5 bases for J; bases not matched to a gene: 12. Germline V gene data show CDR1 as MGHDK and CDR2 as SYGVNS. This CDR3 spans 18 amino acids. In nucleotides, the CDR3 is TGTGCCAGCAGTGAATTCCCTAGCGGGGGGTCTTTTAGGGAGACCCAGTACTTC. It yields the protein CASSEFPSGGSFRETQYF.

This clone turned up a few times. The rearrangement links TRBV2 to TRBJ1-6, with D hard to call. This CDR3 has 13 amino acids. The V gene's germline CDR1 is SNHLY and CDR2 FYNNEI. The V end lost 8 bases, the J end lost 8 bases, and 13 bases lay between the germline ends. CDR3 nucleotides: TGTGCCAGCGGCGGGCAGGAGGATTCACCCCTCCACTTT. This translates into CASGGQEDSPLHF. The entire variable domain, with the rest obtained from reference TRBV2 and TRBJ1-6, is as follows: EPEVTQTPSHQVTQMGQEVILRCVPISNHLYFYWYRQILGQKVEFLVSFYNNEISEKSEIFDDQFSVERPDGSNFTLKIRSTKLEDSAMYFCASGGQEDSPLHFGNGTRLTVT.

This chain links TRBV2 with TRBJ1-2, with TRBD1 matching over 7 bases. Losses at the gene ends were 1 base for V and 6 bases for J; bases not matched to a gene: 5. The germline V gene encodes CDR1 SNHLY and CDR2 FYNNEI. The CDR3 covers 14 residues. This CDR3 is CASSEEGALNGYTF. CDR3 nucleotide sequence: TGTGCCAGCAGTGAAGAGGGGGCCCTCAATGGCTACACCTTC.

V and J are TRBV7-3 and TRBJ2-1; TRBD2 matches at 12 bases. The V gene's germline CDR1 is SGHTA and CDR2 FQGTGA. J lost 8 bases, V lost 0 bases, and 5 bases had no gene match. There are 16 residues in the CDR3. In nucleotides, the CDR3 is TGTGCCAGCAGCTTAACGAGGCTAGCGGGGGGGCATGAGCAGTTCTTC. Residues: CASSLTRLAGGHEQFF.

The genes are TRBV29-1 and TRBJ1-3; D gene ambiguous. This CDR3 is built from 12 residues. Between the trimmed V and J ends, which lost 6 bases and 2 bases, there was a span of 8 bases. The V gene's germline CDR1 is SQVTM and CDR2 ANQGSEA. CDR3 coding DNA: TGCAGCGTCGTCCAGCCTGGAAACACCATATATTTT. Translated, it gives CSVVQPGNTIYF.

The CDR3 loop reads CASSSLYRDSNQPQHF. DNA for the CDR3: TGTGCCAGCAGCTCACTTTACAGGGATAGCAATCAGCCCCAGCATTTT. The V call is TRBV7-8, the J call TRBJ1-5; tentatively, D is TRBD1 (6 bases). The CDR3 spans 16 residues. V lost 4 bases and J lost 0, with 13 bases in between. Per germline, CDR1 SGHVS and CDR2 FQNEAQ.

The count of this clone is one. The V and J genes are TRBV11-2 and TRBJ2-2; 7 bases line up with TRBD2. The germline gives CDR1 SGHAT, CDR2 FQNNGV. The CDR3 runs 15 residues. Trimming cost V 0 bases and J 4 bases; bases outside gene matches: 2. CDR3 nucleotides: TGTGCCAGCAGCTTAGAACTAGCGATCACCGGGGAGCTGTTTTTT. Translation gives CASSLELAITGELFF.

The chain couples TRBV5-4 to TRBJ1-2; 10 bases map to TRBD1. V lost 3 bases to trimming and J lost 8 bases; unmatched junction nucleotides: 4. This CDR3 is 13 amino acids long. The germline V gene has CDR1 SGHNT and CDR2 YYREEE (reference sequence). This CDR3 is CASSSDRGRGYTF. CDR3 in DNA: TGTGCCAGCAGCTCAGACAGGGGGCGCGGCTACACCTTC. Filled out from reference TRBV5-4 and TRBJ1-2, the complete variable domain reads ETGVTQSPTHLIKTRGQQVTLRCSSQSGHNTVSWYQQALGQGPQFIFQYYREEENGRGNFPPRFSGLQFPNYSSELNVNALELDDSALYLCASSSDRGRGYTFGSGTRLTVV.

DNA for the CDR3: TGTGCCAGCAGTGAATGGAGACAGGGGGGCTACACCTTC. This translates into CASSEWRQGGYTF. The rearrangement links TRBV6-1 to TRBJ1-2, with 8 positions matching TRBD1. The CDR3 extends over 13 amino acids. CDR1 is MNHNS and CDR2 is SASEGT in the germline V gene. Trimming took 2 bases from V and 8 from J; bases not matched to a gene: 4.

The chain links TRBV29-1 to TRBJ2-6; D may be TRBD1 (6 bases). CDR1 and CDR2 (germline): SQVTM, ANQGSEA. Trimming left V 0 bases short and J 1 base short, with 16 bases between. The CDR3 runs 18 residues. Here the CDR3 DNA reads TGCAGCGTTGAAGATGGAGGCTGGGGGCTTTCTGGGGCCAACGTCCTGACTTTC. It yields the protein CSVEDGGWGLSGANVLTF.

The rearrangement joins TRBV25-1 to TRBJ1-3; D is perhaps TRBD1 (6 bases). V gave up 4 bases and J gave up 0 bases, with 13 bases separating them. Germline CDR1 MGHDK, CDR2 SYGVNS. This CDR3 is 16 amino acids long. The CDR3 sequence: CASSALRTDSGNTIYF. CDR3 bases: TGTGCCAGCAGTGCCCTCAGGACAGACTCTGGAAACACCATATATTTT.

The V and J genes are TRBV5-8 and TRBJ1-1; tentatively, D is TRBD1 (5 bases). CDR3 length: 13 residues. Trimming pared 4 bases from V and 6 bases from J, leaving 13 bases between. CDR1 SGHTS and CDR2 YDEGEE come from the germline V gene. The DNA for the CDR3 is TGTGCCAGCAGCCCCTGGGGGACGGCTGAAGCTTTCTTT. Protein sequence: CASSPWGTAEAFF.

The rearrangement uses TRBV28 and TRBJ2-5; D perhaps matches TRBD1 (6 bases). The V gene's germline CDR1 is MDHEN and CDR2 SYDVKM. The length of the CDR3 is 14 residues. Deletions cut 6 bases from V and 4 bases from J, with 15 bases between. The CDR3: CASSLRGSRETQYF. The CDR3 nucleotides are TGTGCCAGCAGCCTCAGGGGATCGCGAGAGACCCAGTACTTC. The variable domain in full, with the rest retrieved from reference TRBV28 and TRBJ2-5, is DVKVTQSSRYLVKRTGEKVFLECVQDMDHENMFWYRQDPGLGLRLIYFSYDVKMKEKGDIPEGYSVSREKKERFSLILESASTNQTSMYLCASSLRGSRETQYFGPGTRLLVL.

V gene TRBV2 combines with J gene TRBJ2-3; D gene unclear. The CDR3 is 15 residues long. The V gene lost 7 bases and the J gene lost 0 bases, with 14 bases spanning the gap. The germline V gene has CDR1 SNHLY and CDR2 FYNNEI. CDR3 sequence: CASTYSTRSTDTQYF. CDR3 nucleotides: TGTGCCAGCACTTACTCGACGAGGAGCACAGATACGCAGTATTTT.

V usage is TRBV5-1 and J usage is TRBJ2-5, with D perhaps matching TRBD1 (6 bases). The CDR3 runs 14 residues. V was pared by 4 bases and J by 0 bases, with 10 bases between. Germline assignment: CDR1 SGHRS and CDR2 YFSETQ. CDR3 in amino acids: CASSLQGNQETQYF. The CDR3 nucleotides are TGCGCCAGCAGCCTACAGGGTAACCAAGAGACCCAGTACTTC.